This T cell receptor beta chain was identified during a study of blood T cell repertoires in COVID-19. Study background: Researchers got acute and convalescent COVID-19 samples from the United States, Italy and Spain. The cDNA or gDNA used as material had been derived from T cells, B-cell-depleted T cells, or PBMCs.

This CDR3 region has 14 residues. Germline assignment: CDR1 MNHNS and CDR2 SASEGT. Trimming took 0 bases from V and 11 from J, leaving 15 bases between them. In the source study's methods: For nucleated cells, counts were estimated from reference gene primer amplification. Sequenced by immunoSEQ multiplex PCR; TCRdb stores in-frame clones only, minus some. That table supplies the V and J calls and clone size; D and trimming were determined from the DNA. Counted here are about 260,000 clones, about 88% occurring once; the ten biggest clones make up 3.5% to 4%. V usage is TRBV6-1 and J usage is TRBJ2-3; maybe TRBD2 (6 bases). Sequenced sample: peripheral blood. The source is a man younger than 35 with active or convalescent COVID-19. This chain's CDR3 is CASSEALGSRRQYF. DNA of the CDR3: TGTGCCAGCAGTGAAGCGCTCGGGAGTAGAAGGCAGTATTTT.